This T cell receptor (beta chain) was sequenced during a study of cytomegalovirus exposure and HLA in healthy donors. Study background: The 120 validation repertoires, a later analysis reported, used the same platform as the approximately 730 repertoires from the first cohort.

The study drew the donors from its approximately 120-subject validation cohort, separate from the approximately 670-subject first cohort. Using immunoSEQ multiplex PCR, the repertoire was profiled, and TCRdb retains in-frame clones only, with some absent. The sample yields approximately 88,000 clones, about four fifths seen once. Specimen: PBMCs. The clonotype comes from a woman in her late teens or twenties in good health and CMV-seropositive.

CDR3 sequence reads: CATPGQGRPHQPQHF. DNA for the CDR3: TGTGCCACCCCGGGACAGGGCCGCCCCCATCAGCCCCAGCATTTT. The V and J genes are TRBV28 and TRBJ1-5, with 9 positions matching TRBD1. Germline CDR1 and CDR2: MDHEN and SYDVKM. CDR3 size: 15 residues. V dropped 10 bases and J dropped 5; count of bases not matched to a gene: 12.